This TCR beta chain was sequenced during a study of shared clonotypes between healthy human individuals. Findings of the study overall: When compared with the clonotypes that were shared by all four sorted-subset donors, the non-shared clonotypes turned out to have lower generation probabilities. Sharing across a few donors was seen in roughly 5% of naive CD4 clonotypes.

As concerns this clone: Its antigen is not known.

Profiling relied on immunoSEQ multiplex PCR, and the TCRdb table lists in-frame clones only, not all of them. Of some 2,000,000 clones listed, over 85% were seen once; the top ten hold more than 0.1%. This CDR3 is 15 amino acids long. The germline CDR1 and CDR2 sequences are SGHRS and YFSETQ. J gave up 5 bases and V 6 bases, and 7 bases lay outside the gene matches. Sequenced material: naive CD4+ T cells sorted from blood. Subset: CD45RA+ positively selected. The genes are TRBV5-1 and TRBJ2-3; 12 nucleotides agree with TRBD2. This clonotype originated in a man younger than 30 in good health. CDR3 region: CASMRLAGVIDTQYF. CDR3 coding DNA: TGCGCCAGCATGAGACTAGCGGGAGTAATAGATACGCAGTATTTT.